This entry is about one T cell receptor beta chain. This sample is part of a study of blood T cells in healthy people across ages. The germline gives CDR1 SEHNR, CDR2 FQNEAQ (reference sequence). The CDR3 consists of 16 residues. Losses at the gene ends were 5 bases for V and 3 bases for J; bases not matched to a gene: 7. Using a J-beta primer mix together with a sample-barcoded 5' primer, a second PCR was run for roughly 6 to 11 cycles. TCRdb re-analysed the 5' RACE reads in MiXCR, keeping a single row per CDR3 protein. The table includes hundreds of thousands of distinct CDR3 sequences, 58% detected once. Per sample, at least 6 micrograms of total RNA were extracted.

Input material: blood. This TCR was recovered from a man aged 60 to 75 in good health. V and J are TRBV7-9 and TRBJ1-5, with 10 bases lining up with TRBD1. The CDR3 protein is CASSPWTGGTNQPQHF. CDR3 DNA sequence: TGTGCCAGCAGCCCATGGACAGGGGGGACCAATCAGCCCCAGCATTTT.